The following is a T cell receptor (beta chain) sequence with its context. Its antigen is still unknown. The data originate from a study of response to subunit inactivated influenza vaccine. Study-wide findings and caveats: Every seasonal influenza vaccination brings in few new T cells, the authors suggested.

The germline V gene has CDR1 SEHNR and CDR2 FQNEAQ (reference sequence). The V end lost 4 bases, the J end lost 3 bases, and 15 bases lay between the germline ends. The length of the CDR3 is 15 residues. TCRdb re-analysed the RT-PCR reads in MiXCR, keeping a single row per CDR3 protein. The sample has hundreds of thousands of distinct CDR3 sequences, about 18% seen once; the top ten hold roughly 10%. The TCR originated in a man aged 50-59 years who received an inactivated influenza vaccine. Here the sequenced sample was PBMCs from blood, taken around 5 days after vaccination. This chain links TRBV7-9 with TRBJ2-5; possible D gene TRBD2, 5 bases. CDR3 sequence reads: CASSSPNGRKETQYF. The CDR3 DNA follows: TGTGCCAGCAGCTCCCCCAATGGGAGAAAAGAGACCCAGTACTTC. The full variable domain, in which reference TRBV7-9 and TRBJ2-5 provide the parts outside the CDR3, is DTGVSQNPRHKITKRGQNVTFRCDPISEHNRLYWYRQTLGQGPEFLTYFQNEAQLEKSRLLSDRFSAERPKGSFSTLEIQRTEQGDSAMYLCASSSPNGRKETQYFGPGTRLLVL.